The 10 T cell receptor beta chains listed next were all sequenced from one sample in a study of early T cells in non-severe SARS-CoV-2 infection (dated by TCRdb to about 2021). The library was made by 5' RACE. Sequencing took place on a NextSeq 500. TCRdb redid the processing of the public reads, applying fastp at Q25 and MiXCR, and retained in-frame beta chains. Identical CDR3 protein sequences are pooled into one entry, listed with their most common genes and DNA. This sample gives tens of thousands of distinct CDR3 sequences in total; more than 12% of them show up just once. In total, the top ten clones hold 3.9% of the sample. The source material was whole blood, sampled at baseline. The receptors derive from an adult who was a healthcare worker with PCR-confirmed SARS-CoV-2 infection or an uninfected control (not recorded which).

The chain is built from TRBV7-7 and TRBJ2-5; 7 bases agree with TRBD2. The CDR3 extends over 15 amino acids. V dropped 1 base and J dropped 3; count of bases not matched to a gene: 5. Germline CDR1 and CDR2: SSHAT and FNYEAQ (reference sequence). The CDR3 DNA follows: TGTGCCAGCAGCTTAGACATGGCGGGGGAAGAGACCCAGTACTTC. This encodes CASSLDMAGEETQYF.

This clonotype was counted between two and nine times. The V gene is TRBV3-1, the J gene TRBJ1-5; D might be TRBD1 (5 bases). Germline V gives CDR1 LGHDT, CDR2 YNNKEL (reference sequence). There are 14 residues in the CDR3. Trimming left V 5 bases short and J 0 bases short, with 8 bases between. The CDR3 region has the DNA TGTGCCAGCAGCTACAGGAGTAGCAATCAGCCCCAGCATTTT. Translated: CASSYRSSNQPQHF.

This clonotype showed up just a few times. The CDR3 sequence: CAWRVAGGDTQYF. CDR3 in DNA: TGTGCCTGGAGGGTAGCGGGTGGAGATACGCAGTATTTT. The genes are TRBV30 and TRBJ2-3, with 7 bases lining up with TRBD2. The trim removed 3 bases at V and 5 bases at J, leaving 5 bases unmatched. The CDR3 consists of 13 residues. In germline, CDR1 is GTSNPN, CDR2 SVGIG (reference sequence).

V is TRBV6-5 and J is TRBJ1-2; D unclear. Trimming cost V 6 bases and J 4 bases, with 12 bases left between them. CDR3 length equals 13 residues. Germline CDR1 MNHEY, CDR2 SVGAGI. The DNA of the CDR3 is TGTGCCAGCAGCCCCCGTCGAGGCTATGGCTACACCTTC. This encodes CASSPRRGYGYTF.

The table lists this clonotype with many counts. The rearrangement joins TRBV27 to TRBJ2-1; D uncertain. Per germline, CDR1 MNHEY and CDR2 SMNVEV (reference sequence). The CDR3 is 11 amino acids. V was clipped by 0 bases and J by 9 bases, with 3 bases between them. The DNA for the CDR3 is TGTGCCAGCAGTTTATCGGGTGAGCAGTTCTTC. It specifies CASSLSGEQFF.

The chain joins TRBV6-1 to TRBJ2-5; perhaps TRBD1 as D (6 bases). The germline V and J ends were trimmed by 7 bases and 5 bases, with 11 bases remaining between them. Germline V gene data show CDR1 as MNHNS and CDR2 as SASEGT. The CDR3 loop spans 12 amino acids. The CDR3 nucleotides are TGTGCCAGCAAAAGACAGGTCGAGACCCAGTACTTC. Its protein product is CASKRQVETQYF.

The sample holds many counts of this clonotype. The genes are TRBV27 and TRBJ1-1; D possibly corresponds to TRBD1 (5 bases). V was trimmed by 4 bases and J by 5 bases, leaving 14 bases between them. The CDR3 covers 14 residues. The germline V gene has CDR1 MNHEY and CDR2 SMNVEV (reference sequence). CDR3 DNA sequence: TGTGCCAGCAGTTGGATGCCGCGGGGGACTGAAGCTTTCTTT. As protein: CASSWMPRGTEAFF.

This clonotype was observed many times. Here the CDR3 DNA reads TGTGCCAGCAGACCAGGGACAGGGGCGGGGGAGCTGTTTTTT. Translated: CASRPGTGAGELFF. The V and J genes are TRBV7-2 and TRBJ2-2, with TRBD1 identical over 10 bases. The V and J ends lost 6 bases and 8 bases, in that order; junction bases with no gene match: 6. CDR1 SGHTA and CDR2 FQGNSA come from the germline V gene. This CDR3 spans 14 amino acids.

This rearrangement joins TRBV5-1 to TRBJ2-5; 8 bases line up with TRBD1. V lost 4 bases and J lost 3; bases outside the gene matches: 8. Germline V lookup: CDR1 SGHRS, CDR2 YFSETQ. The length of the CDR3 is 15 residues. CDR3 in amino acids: CASSPRTGTEETQYF. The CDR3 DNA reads TGCGCCAGCAGCCCCAGGACAGGGACCGAAGAGACCCAGTACTTC.

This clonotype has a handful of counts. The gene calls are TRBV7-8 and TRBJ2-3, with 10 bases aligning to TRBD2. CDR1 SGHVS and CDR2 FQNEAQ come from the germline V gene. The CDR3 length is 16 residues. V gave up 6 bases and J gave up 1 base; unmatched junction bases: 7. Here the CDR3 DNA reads TGTGCCAGCAGTCATCTAGCGGGAGATCGCACAGATACGCAGTATTTT. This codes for CASSHLAGDRTDTQYF.